This paragraph reports one T cell receptor (beta chain). Sequencing was performed with immunoSEQ multiplex PCR; in TCRdb, only in-frame clones are kept and a portion is missing. The sample has about 150,000 clones; over 80% are singletons. This sample stems from a study of blood T cell repertoires in COVID-19. V trimming: 4 bases; J trimming: 9 bases; junction bases outside the gene matches: 10. The CDR3 loop spans 15 amino acids. Germline CDR1 reads SGHRS; CDR2 reads YFSETQ. This sequence originates from a man older than 75 with acute or convalescent COVID-19. Sequenced input: peripheral blood. V usage is TRBV5-1 and J usage is TRBJ1-6, with TRBD1 matching 7 bases. CDR3: CASSGATGISSPLHF. The CDR3 region has the DNA TGCGCCAGCAGCGGAGCGACAGGGATTTCTTCACCCCTCCACTTT.